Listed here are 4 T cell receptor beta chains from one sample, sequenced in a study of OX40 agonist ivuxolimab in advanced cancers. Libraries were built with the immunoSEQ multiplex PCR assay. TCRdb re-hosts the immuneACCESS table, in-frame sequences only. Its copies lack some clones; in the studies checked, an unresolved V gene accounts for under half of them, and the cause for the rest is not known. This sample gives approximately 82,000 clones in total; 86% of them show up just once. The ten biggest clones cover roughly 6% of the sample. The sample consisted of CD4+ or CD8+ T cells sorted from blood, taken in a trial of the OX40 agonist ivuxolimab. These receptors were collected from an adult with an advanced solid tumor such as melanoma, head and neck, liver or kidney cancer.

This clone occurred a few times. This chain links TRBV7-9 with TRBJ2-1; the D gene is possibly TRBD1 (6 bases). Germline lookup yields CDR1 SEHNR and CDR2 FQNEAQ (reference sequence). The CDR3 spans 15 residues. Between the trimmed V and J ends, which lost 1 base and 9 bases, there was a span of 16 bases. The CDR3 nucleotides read TGTGCCAGCAGCTTAGTAGGGGGAGTGGGTGCTGAGCAGTTCTTC. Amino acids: CASSLVGGVGAEQFF. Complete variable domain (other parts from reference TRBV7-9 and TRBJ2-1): DTGVSQNPRHKITKRGQNVTFRCDPISEHNRLYWYRQTLGQGPEFLTYFQNEAQLEKSRLLSDRFSAERPKGSFSTLEIQRTEQGDSAMYLCASSLVGGVGAEQFFGPGTRLTVL.

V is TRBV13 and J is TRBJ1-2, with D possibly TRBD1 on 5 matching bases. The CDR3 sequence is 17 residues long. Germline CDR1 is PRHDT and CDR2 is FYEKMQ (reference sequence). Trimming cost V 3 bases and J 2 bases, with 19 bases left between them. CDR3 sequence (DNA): TGTGCCAGCAGCTTGGCGACGGCAGCAGGGTCAAACTATGGCTACACCTTC. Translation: CASSLATAAGSNYGYTF. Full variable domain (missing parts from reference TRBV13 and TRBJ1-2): AAGVIQSPRHLIKEKRETATLKCYPIPRHDTVYWYQQGPGQDPQFLISFYEKMQSDKGSIPDRFSAQQFSDYHSELNMSSLELGDSALYFCASSLATAAGSNYGYTFGSGTRLTVV.

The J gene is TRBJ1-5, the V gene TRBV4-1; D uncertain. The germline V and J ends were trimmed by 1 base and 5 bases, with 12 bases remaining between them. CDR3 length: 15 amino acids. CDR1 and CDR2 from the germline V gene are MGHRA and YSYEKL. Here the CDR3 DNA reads TGCGCCAGCAGCCAAGTCCTACTTGGGGATCAGCCCCAGCATTTT. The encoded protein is CASSQVLLGDQPQHF.

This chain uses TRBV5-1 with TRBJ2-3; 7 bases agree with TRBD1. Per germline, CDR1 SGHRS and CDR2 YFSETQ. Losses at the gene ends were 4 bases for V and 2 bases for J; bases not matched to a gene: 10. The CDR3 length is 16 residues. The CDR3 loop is CASSREGQPLTDTQYF. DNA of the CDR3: TGCGCCAGCAGCAGAGAGGGACAGCCTCTCACAGATACGCAGTATTTT. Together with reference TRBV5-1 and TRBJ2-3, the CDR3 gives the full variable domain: KAGVTQTPRYLIKTRGQQVTLSCSPISGHRSVSWYQQTPGQGLQFLFEYFSETQRNKGNFPGRFSGRQFSNSRSEMNVSTLELGDSALYLCASSREGQPLTDTQYFGPGTRLTVL.